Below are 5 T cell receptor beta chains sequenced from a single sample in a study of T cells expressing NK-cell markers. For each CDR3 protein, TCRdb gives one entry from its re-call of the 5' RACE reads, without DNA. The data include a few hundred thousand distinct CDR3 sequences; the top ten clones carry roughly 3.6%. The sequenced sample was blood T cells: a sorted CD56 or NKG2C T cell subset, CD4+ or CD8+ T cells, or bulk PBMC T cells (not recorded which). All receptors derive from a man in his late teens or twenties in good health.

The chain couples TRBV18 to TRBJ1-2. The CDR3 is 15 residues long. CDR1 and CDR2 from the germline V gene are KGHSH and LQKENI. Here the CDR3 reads CASSPEHQNNYGYTF. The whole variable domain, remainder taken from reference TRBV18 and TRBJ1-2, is NAGVMQNPRHLVRRRGQEARLRCSPMKGHSHVYWYRQLPEEGLKFMVYLQKENIIDESGMPKERFSAEFPKEGPSILRIQQVVRGDSAAYFCASSPEHQNNYGYTFGSGTRLTVV.

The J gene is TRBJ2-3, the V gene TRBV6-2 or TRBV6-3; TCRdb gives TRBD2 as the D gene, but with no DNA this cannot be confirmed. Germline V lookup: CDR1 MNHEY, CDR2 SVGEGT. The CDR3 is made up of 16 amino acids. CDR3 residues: CASRWTPEPEADTQYF.

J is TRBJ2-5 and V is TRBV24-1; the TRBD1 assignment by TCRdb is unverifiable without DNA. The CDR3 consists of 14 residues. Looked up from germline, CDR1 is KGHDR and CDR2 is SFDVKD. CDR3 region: CATSEGISGGTQYF.

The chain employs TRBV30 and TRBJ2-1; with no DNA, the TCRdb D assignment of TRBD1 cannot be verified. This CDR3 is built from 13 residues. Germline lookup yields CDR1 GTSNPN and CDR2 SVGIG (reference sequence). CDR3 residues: CAWSQGGHNEQFF.

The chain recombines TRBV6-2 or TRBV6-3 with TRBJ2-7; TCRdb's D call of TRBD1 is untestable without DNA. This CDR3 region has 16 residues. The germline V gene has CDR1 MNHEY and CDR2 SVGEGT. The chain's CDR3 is CASSWAPGARTYEQYF.